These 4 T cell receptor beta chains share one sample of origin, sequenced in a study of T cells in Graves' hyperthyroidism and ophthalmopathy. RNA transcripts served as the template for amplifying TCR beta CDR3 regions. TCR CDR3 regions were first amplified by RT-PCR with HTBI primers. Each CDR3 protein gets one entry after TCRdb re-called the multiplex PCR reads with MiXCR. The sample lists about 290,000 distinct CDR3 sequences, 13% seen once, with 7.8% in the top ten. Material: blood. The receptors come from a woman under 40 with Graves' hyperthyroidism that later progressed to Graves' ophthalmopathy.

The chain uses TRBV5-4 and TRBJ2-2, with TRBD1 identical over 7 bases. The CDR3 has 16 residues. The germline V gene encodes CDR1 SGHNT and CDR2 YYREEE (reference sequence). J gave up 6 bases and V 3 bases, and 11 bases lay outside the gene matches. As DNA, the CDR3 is TGTGCCAGCAGCTCTCCACAGGGGATAAAGGCCGGGGAGCTGTTTTTT. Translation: CASSSPQGIKAGELFF.

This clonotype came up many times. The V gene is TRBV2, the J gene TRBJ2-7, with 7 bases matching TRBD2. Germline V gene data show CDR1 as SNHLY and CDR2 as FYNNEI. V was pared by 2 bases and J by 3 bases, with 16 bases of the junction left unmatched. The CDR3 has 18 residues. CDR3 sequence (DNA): TGTGCCAGCAGTGAAACCCCCCTGGCGCTAGCGGTAAGCTACGAGCAGTACTTC. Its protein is CASSETPLALAVSYEQYF.

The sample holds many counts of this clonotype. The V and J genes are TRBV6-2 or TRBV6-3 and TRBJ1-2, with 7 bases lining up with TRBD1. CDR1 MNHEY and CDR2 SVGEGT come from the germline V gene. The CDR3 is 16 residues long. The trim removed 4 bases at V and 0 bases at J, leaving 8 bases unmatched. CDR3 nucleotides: TGTGCCAGCAGTTCGATGGGACAGCCGTCTAACTATGGCTACACCTTC. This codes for CASSSMGQPSNYGYTF.

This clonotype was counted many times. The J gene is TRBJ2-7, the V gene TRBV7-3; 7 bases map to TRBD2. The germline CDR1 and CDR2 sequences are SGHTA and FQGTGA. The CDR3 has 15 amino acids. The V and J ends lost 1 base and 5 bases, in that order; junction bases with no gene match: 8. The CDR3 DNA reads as TGTGCCAGCAGCTTAAGCGGGAGTGGGAGCGACGAGCAGTACTTC. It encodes CASSLSGSGSDEQYF.